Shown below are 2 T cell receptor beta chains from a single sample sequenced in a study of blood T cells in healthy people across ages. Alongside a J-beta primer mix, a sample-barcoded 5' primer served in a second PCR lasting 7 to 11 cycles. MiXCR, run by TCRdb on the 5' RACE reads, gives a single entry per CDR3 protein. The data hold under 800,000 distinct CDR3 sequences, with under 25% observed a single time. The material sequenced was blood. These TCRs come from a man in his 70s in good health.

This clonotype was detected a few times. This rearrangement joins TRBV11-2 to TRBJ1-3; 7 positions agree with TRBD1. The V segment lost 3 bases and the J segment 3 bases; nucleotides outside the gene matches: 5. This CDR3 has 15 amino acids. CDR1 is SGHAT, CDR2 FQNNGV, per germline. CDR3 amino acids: CASSFSTGFGNTIYF. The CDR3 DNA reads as TGTGCCAGCAGCTTTTCGACAGGGTTTGGAAACACCATATATTTT.

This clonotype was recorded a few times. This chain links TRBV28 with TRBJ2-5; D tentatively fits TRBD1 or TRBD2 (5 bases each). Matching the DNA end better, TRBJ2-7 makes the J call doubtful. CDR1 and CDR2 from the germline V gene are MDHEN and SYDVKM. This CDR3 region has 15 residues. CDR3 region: CASSFGTESSYEQYF. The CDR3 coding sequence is TGTGCCAGCAGTTTTGGGACCGAGAGCTCCTACGAGCAGTACTTC.